The present T cell receptor (beta chain) was sequenced within a study of T cell responses to AZD1222 COVID-19 vaccine. The study's findings and limits: Repertoire collection took place solely once the T cell response had peaked. The span of vaccine-associated CD4 TCRs extended across spike, with dominance at 160-218 and 743-854. Only 6 or 7 AZD1222 recipients tested seropositive at baseline. Nearly half of spike-specific TCRs reportedly go after variant regions that carry no mutations.

The CDR3 runs 15 residues. Per germline, CDR1 SGHRS and CDR2 YFSETQ. The V segment lost 4 bases and the J segment 1 base; nucleotides outside the gene matches: 6. Of note for this clone: Its antigen is still unknown.

The method was immunoSEQ multiplex PCR; TCRdb's version includes in-frame clones alone and lacks a portion of them. Of more than 150,000 clones detected, around 94% appear once; the ten largest clones hold about 0.6%. Material: peripheral blood, obtained on day 0 of AZD1222 vaccination. This chain uses TRBV5-1 with TRBJ2-3; 7 nucleotides align to TRBD1. This clonotype was obtained from an adult in good health. The CDR3 loop is CASSATGERTDTQYF. The CDR3 region has the DNA TGCGCCAGCAGCGCTACAGGGGAGCGCACAGATACGCAGTATTTT.